These 4 T cell receptor beta chains were all obtained from the same sample, sequenced in a study of cytomegalovirus exposure and HLA in healthy donors. The primer mix had 60 Vbeta and 13 Jbeta primers. The data were produced by immunoSEQ multiplex PCR, yet TCRdb's version contains in-frame clones alone and is incomplete. The sample has nearly 110,000 clones; over 75% are singletons. Sequencing was carried out using PBMCs. These receptors all stem from a man in his thirties or forties in good health and CMV-seronegative.

V is TRBV6-1 and J is TRBJ2-1, with D tentatively TRBD2 (6 bases). The CDR3 extends over 15 amino acids. Trimming took off 5 bases at V and 0 bases at J, with 11 bases between the two ends. Germline-derived CDR1 and CDR2 are MNHNS and SASEGT. The CDR3 loop reads CASSRRESSYNEQFF. The CDR3 DNA reads as TGTGCCAGCAGTCGCCGGGAGTCCTCCTACAATGAGCAGTTCTTC.

V gene TRBV12-2 combines with J gene TRBJ2-7; the DNA was not used to check the table's D call, TRBD2. TRBV12-2 is assigned pseudogene status. The CDR3 totals 15 residues. CDR3 nucleotides: TGTGCAAGTCGCTTAGGGGCTAGCGGGGGTTATAGGCAGTACTTC. Translation: CASRLGASGGYRQYF.

This clone was found a few times. The J gene is TRBJ2-7, the V gene TRBV15, with TRBD1 matching over 7 bases. This CDR3 has 14 amino acids. The V gene's germline CDR1 is LNHNV and CDR2 YYDKDF (reference sequence). Trimming removed 4 bases from V and 7 bases from J; junction bases left unmatched: 10. CDR3 sequence: CATSNGQVLREQYF. CDR3 sequence (DNA): TGTGCCACCAGCAACGGACAGGTTCTAAGAGAGCAGTACTTC. The full variable domain, its missing parts supplied by reference TRBV15 and TRBJ2-7, is DAMVIQNPRYQVTQFGKPVTLSCSQTLNHNVMYWYQQKSSQAPKLLFHYYDKDFNNEADTPDNFQSRRPNTSFCFLDIRSPGLGDTAMYLCATSNGQVLREQYFGPGTRLTVT.

The chain joins TRBV28 to TRBJ1-4; 8 positions agree with TRBD1. The V gene's germline CDR1 is MDHEN and CDR2 SYDVKM. Trimming cost V 5 bases and J 1 base; bases outside gene matches: 6. CDR3 length: 16 amino acids. The CDR3 DNA reads TGTGCCAGCAGTCACACAGGGGGGGTAACTAATGAAAAACTGTTTTTT. Protein: CASSHTGGVTNEKLFF.